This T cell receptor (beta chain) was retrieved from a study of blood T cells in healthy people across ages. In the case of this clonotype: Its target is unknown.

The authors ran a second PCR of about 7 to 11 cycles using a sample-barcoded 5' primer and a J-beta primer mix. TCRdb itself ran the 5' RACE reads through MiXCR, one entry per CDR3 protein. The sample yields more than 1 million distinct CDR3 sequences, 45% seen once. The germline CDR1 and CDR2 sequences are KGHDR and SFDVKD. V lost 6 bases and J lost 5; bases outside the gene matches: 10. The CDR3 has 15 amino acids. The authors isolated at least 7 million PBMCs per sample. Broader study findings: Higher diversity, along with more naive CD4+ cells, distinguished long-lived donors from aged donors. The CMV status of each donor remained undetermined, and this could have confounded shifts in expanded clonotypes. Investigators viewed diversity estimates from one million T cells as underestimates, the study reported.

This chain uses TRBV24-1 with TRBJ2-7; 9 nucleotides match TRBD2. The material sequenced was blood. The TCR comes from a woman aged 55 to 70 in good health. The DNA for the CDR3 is TGTGCCACCAGTCTCGCGGGAGGGCCGCGGGACGAGCAGTACTTC. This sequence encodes CATSLAGGPRDEQYF.